This entry lists 9 T cell receptor beta chains sequenced from one sample in a study of T cell responses to AZD1222 COVID-19 vaccine. This table comes from immunoSEQ multiplex PCR, and its TCRdb copy is limited to in-frame clones, with some not included. The sample holds 120,000 or so clones; around 92% are singletons and the top ten take approximately 1.5%. The material sequenced was peripheral blood, taken on day 0 of AZD1222 vaccination. Receptor source: an adult in good health.

On this clone: Other DNA sequences in the sample encode the same CDR3. The chain is built from TRBV9 and TRBJ2-2; 7 positions match TRBD2. Losses at the gene ends were 3 bases for V and 1 base for J; bases not matched to a gene: 3. The V gene's germline CDR1 is SGDLS and CDR2 YYNGEE. CDR3 length: 15 residues. The CDR3 here is CASSGSGWNTGELFF. CDR3 DNA sequence: TGTGCCAGCAGCGGTAGCGGGTGGAACACCGGGGAGCTGTTTTTT.

V gene TRBV23-1 combines with J gene TRBJ1-2, with TRBD1 as a possible D gene (6 bases). TRBV23-1 is given ORF status, its function remaining uncertain. CDR3 length: 14 amino acids. V lost 6 bases and J 5 bases, leaving 16 bases between the germline ends. The CDR3 nucleotides are TGCGCCAGCAGCGGTACAGGGTTCGGTTATGGCTACACCTTC. Residues: CASSGTGFGYGYTF.

The chain employs TRBV6-5 and TRBJ1-5; the match to TRBD1 covers 9 bases. CDR1 is MNHEY, CDR2 SVGAGI, per germline. J lost 6 bases, V lost 6 bases, and 6 bases had no gene match. The CDR3 covers 14 residues. CDR3 DNA: TGTGCCAGCAGCCCCGGGACAGGGTTTCAGCCCCAGCATTTT. Its translation is CASSPGTGFQPQHF.

V and J are TRBV7-3 and TRBJ2-1; 7 nucleotides line up with TRBD1. Germline V gene sequence: CDR1 SGHTA, CDR2 FQGTGA. This CDR3 has 17 amino acids. Unmatched junction bases numbered 7, after V lost 2 bases and J lost 0 bases. The CDR3 bases are TGTGCCAGCAGCTTAGGCAGGGGGACGGGCTCCTACAATGAGCAGTTCTTC. Translation: CASSLGRGTGSYNEQFF.

The CDR3 DNA reads as TGTGCCAGTAGTGGAACCAAGGATACTGAAGCTTTCTTT. Its protein is CASSGTKDTEAFF. The chain combines TRBV19 with TRBJ1-1, with D unresolved. The CDR3 is 13 residues long. V shed 5 bases and J shed 5 bases, with 12 bases lying between them. Germline-derived CDR1 and CDR2 are LNHDA and SQIVND (reference sequence). The full variable domain, in which reference TRBV19 and TRBJ1-1 provide the parts outside the CDR3, is DGGITQSPKYLFRKEGQNVTLSCEQNLNHDAMYWYRQDPGQGLRLIYYSQIVNDFQKGDIAEGYSVSREKKESFPLTVTSAQKNPTAFYLCASSGTKDTEAFFGQGTRLTVV.

The chain uses TRBV6-1 and TRBJ2-7; 7 bases agree with TRBD2. J gave up 7 bases and V 1 base, and 7 bases lay outside the gene matches. The CDR3 extends over 14 amino acids. Germline V lookup: CDR1 MNHNS, CDR2 SASEGT. As DNA, the CDR3 is TGTGCCAGCAGTGAAGGGAGCGGGACCGGGGAGCAGTACTTC. Translation gives CASSEGSGTGEQYF.

V usage is TRBV7-2 and J usage is TRBJ2-1; D not resolved. This CDR3 region has 16 residues. Germline CDR1 and CDR2: SGHTA and FQGNSA. Trimming removed 1 base from V and 0 bases from J, with 10 bases in between. The DNA of the CDR3 is TGTGCCAGCAGCTTAGACGCCTTAAGCTCCTACAATGAGCAGTTCTTC. Translating it yields CASSLDALSSYNEQFF.

In this sample, this clone turned up once. V is TRBV5-8 and J is TRBJ1-5, with no clear D. This CDR3 has 14 residues. Trimming removed 3 bases from V and 4 bases from J, with 11 bases in between. The germline V gene has CDR1 SGHTS and CDR2 YDEGEE. The CDR3 nucleotides read TGTGCCAGCAGCTCCCGGGATCTTAATCAGCCCCAGCATTTT. Translated: CASSSRDLNQPQHF.

The V gene is TRBV30, the J gene TRBJ2-1; 10 nucleotides match TRBD2. Per germline, CDR1 GTSNPN and CDR2 SVGIG (reference sequence). J gave up 7 bases and V 3 bases, and 3 bases lay outside the gene matches. CDR3 length: 13 residues. CDR3 residues: CAWRASGSNEQFF. The DNA of the CDR3 is TGTGCCTGGAGGGCTAGCGGGAGTAATGAGCAGTTCTTC.